This T cell receptor (beta chain) was found in a study of blood T cell repertoires in COVID-19. The age range of participants was 18 to 89 years, with residence in about two dozen US areas. V lost 0 bases and J lost 3, with 6 bases in between. The CDR3 is made up of 15 amino acids. Germline V gene sequence: CDR1 SGHNT, CDR2 YENEEA. Some clones are missing from TCRdb's copy, which holds only in-frame ones; the method was immunoSEQ multiplex PCR. This sample yields fewer than 450,000 clones, of which about 92% are seen a single time; approximately 0.65% belongs to the top ten. The receptor's source is a man aged 18 to 30 who had recovered from COVID-19. The sample consisted of PBMCs or T cells enriched from blood (not recorded which). V and J are TRBV11-3 and TRBJ1-6; no definite D call. Written as DNA, the CDR3 is TGTGCCAGCAGCTTAGAAGCTCTCTATAATTCACCCCTCCACTTT. This sequence encodes CASSLEALYNSPLHF. Using reference TRBV11-3 and TRBJ1-6 for the parts outside the CDR3, the full variable domain is EAGVVQSPRYKIIEKKQPVAFWCNPISGHNTLYWYLQNLGQGPELLIRYENEEAVDDSQLPKDRFSAERLKGVDSTLKIQPAELGDSAVYLCASSLEALYNSPLHFGNGTRLTVT.